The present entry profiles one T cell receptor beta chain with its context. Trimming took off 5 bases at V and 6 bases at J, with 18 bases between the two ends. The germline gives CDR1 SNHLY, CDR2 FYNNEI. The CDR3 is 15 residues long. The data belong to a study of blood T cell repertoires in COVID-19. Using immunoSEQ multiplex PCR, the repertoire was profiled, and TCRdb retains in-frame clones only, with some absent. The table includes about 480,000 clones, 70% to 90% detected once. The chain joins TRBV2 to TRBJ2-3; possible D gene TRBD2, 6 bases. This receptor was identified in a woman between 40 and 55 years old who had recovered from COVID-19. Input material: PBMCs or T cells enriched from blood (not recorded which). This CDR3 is CASSLLGHGGDTQYF. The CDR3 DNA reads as TGTGCCAGCAGTCTCCTCGGACACGGAGGGGATACGCAGTATTTT.